The present T cell receptor beta chain was sequenced within a study of technical replicates of blood from four donors. The CDR3 has 17 residues. V was pared by 0 bases and J by 1 base, with 11 bases between. CDR1 and CDR2 (germline): SGDLS, YYNGEE. Assay used: immunoSEQ multiplex PCR; TCRdb lists only in-frame clones, some missing. The sample lists some 13,000 clones, approximately 80% occurring once. The TCR was taken from a human donor in good health. Sequenced input: PBMCs. V gene TRBV9 combines with J gene TRBJ2-6; D ambiguous. In DNA form, the CDR3 reads TGTGCCAGCAGCGTAGATGTCGCCACTTCTGGGGCCAACGTCCTGACTTTC. It specifies CASSVDVATSGANVLTF.